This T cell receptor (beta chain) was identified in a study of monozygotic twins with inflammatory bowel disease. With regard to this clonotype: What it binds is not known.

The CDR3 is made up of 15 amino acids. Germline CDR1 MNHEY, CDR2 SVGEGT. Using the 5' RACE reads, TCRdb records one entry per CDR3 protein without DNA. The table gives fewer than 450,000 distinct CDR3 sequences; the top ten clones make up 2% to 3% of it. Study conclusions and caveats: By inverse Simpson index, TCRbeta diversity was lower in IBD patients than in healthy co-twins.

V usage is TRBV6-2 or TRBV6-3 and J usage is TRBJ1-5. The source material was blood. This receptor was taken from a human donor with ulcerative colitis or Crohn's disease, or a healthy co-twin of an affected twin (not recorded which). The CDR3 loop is CASSYAAAANQPQHF.